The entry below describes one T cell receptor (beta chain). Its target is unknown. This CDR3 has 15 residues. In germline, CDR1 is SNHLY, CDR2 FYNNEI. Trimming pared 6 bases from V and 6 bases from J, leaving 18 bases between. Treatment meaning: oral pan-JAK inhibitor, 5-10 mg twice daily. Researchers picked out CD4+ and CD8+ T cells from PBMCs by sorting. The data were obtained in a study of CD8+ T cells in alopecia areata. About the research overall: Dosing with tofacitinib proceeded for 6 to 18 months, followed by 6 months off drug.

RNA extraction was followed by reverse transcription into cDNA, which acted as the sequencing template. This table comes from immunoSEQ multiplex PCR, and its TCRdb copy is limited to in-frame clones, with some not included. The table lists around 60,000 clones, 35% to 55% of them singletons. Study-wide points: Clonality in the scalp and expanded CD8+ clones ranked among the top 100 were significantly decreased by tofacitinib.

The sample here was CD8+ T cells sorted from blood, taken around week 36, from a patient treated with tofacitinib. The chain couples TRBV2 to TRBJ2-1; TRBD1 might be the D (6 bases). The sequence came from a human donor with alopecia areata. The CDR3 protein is CASSEGVVVSNEQFF. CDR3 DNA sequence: TGTGCCAGCAGCGAGGGGGTTGTCGTGAGCAATGAGCAGTTCTTC.